This note documents a single T cell receptor (beta chain) sequence. This sample is part of a study of blood T cell repertoires in COVID-19. The CDR3 consists of 14 residues. V was pared by 6 bases and J by 7 bases, with 17 bases between. Germline CDR1 reads MDHEN; CDR2 reads SYDVKM. Assay: immunoSEQ multiplex PCR; the TCRdb copy retains only in-frame clones and omits some. Counted here are 200,000 or so clones, about 86% occurring once; the ten biggest clones make up 0.7% to 0.95%. The V call is TRBV28, the J call TRBJ2-3, with D maybe TRBD2 (6 bases). Sequenced sample: peripheral blood. This sequence originates from a woman aged 70-85 years with acute or convalescent COVID-19. CDR3 protein: CASSPPQGGNTQYF. CDR3 sequence (DNA): TGTGCCAGCAGCCCACCCCAGGGCGGGAATACGCAGTATTTT.